This TCR beta chain emerged from a study of T cells after yellow fever vaccination. There are 16 residues in the CDR3. J was trimmed by 2 bases and V by 3 bases; bases with no gene match: 6. In germline, CDR1 is PRHDT, CDR2 FYEKMQ (reference sequence). TCRdb used MiXCR to reprocess the 5' RACE reads, holding one entry per CDR3 protein. The sample includes approximately 26,000 distinct CDR3 sequences, roughly 4.5% of them seen just once. This clonotype was counted ten times or more. The clonotype comes from a man aged 18 to 35 who received the YFV17D yellow fever vaccine. The sample consisted of PBMCs, either bulk or a sorted T-cell subset (CD4+, CD8+, memory, or dextramer-sorted; not recorded which), taken on the day of the yellow fever booster vaccination. The chain links TRBV13 to TRBJ1-3, with 8 bases fitting TRBD1. The CDR3 bases are TGTGCCAGCAGCTTCCCGGGACAGGCCGCTGGAAACACCATATATTTT. As protein: CASSFPGQAAGNTIYF.